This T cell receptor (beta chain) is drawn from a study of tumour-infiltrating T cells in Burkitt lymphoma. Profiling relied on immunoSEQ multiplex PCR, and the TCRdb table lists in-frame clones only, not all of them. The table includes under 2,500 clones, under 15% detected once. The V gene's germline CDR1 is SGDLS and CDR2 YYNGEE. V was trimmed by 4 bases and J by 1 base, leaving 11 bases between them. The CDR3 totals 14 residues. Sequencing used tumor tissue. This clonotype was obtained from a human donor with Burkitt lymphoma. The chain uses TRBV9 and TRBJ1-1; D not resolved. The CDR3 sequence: CASSLQVGNTEAFF. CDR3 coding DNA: TGTGCCAGCAGCCTTCAGGTAGGGAACACTGAAGCTTTCTTT.